This T cell receptor (beta chain) originates from a study of T cell responses to AZD1222 COVID-19 vaccine (dated by TCRdb to about 2021). Study-wide context: AZD1222 recipients whose second dose came at about 4 weeks and those whose second dose came at about 12 weeks were combined into one group, since spike-specific TCR depth and breadth did not differ between the two schedules. TCR sequencing covered some 250 trial participants: nearly 210 given two doses of AZD1222 and approximately 26 given two doses of MenACWY control vaccine. Trial participants were enrolled by age into 18-55, 56-69 and 70-plus year subgroups, with approximately 150, 30 and 60 TCR-sequenced participants respectively.

The CDR3 regions of human TCRbeta chains were analyzed by immunosequencing. The original pipeline was this. TCRs in the repertoires were compared against a reference library of SARS-CoV-2-specific TCRs that had been generated with the MIRA antigen-specificity platform. Breadth was defined as the fraction of unique TCRs that were SARS-CoV-2-associated, and depth was defined as the fraction of total T cells that were SARS-CoV-2-associated. Using the MIRA data, every spike-specific TCR was mapped to the spike region that the TCR reacted to and assigned to either a CD4 or a CD8 class. Log10-transformed breadth and depth values were compared by one-way ANOVA with Sidak's multiple comparisons tests. What TCRdb holds here is the immuneACCESS table cut down to in-frame rearrangements. Part of the clones is not present; checked against another copy, under half of the missing clones reflect an unresolved V gene, and the others are unexplained. D and trimming were read from the DNA, whereas the V and J calls and clone size are those reported in that table. The sample table lists approximately 90,000 clones, about 87% of them with a count of one. The ten largest clones represent roughly 15% of the sample.

Beyond this particular receptor, the publication reports: Reportedly, close to half of the unique spike-specific TCRs recognized epitopes lying outside the regions that are mutated in the B.1.351 and B.1.1.7 variants. The vaccine-associated CD4 TCRs covered the entire spike protein, and the dominant responses fell in regions 160-218 and 743-854. The 56-69-year group was small, and its depth increase did not reach significance, likely because of low power. No day 14 peak-response samples were available, so repertoires were characterized only after the peak T cell response. Only five or six AZD1222 recipients were SARS-CoV-2 seropositive at baseline, limiting conclusions about previously exposed vaccinees. After two AZD1222 doses, spike-specific TCR breadth and depth were significantly higher than at day 0 and than in MenACWY recipients. Participants were mostly white British and included more females than males, and it was suggested by the authors that clonal diversity may have been underestimated.

Measured from the cysteine to the phenylalanine, the CDR3 is 13 residues long. The CDR3 DNA has 39 bases and is translated from base 1. CDR1 MDHEN and CDR2 SYDVKM are derived from the germline V gene. After removal of 9 bases from V and 2 bases from J, the junction retains 4 bases not matched to a gene. The time point label, read with the paper, signifies: baseline before first vaccination. The vaccinee samples were drawn from two UK trials, COV001 and COV002, one of which was a single-blind randomized controlled phase 2/3 trial testing AZD1222 (ChAdOx1 nCoV-19) in healthy adults. For TCRbeta chain sequencing, PBMC samples from trial participants were taken at day 0 and at day 28 after the second dose. This clone was detected once. What this receptor recognizes is not known. Base qualities are missing; no much larger clone stands one base away.

The chain joins TRBV28 to TRBJ2-7; 10 central nucleotides agree with TRBD2. Material: peripheral blood, obtained on day 0 of AZD1222 vaccination. This TCR was sampled from an adult in good health. The CDR3 amino acid sequence is: CASQAGGPYEQYF. The sequence in DNA is TGTGCCAGTCAAGCGGGAGGGCCCTACGAGCAGTACTTC.